This paragraph reports one T cell receptor beta chain. Its antigen is currently unknown. One entry per CDR3 protein results from TCRdb running MiXCR on the reads. The sample includes 650,000 to 900,000 distinct CDR3 sequences, roughly 29% of them seen just once. This sample was included in a study of T cell repertoires in cytomegalovirus infection. As for the study in general: Public TCR beta signatures marked donors with CMV infection and the matching HLA.

CDR3 size: 13 residues. Trimming pared 10 bases from V and 4 bases from J, leaving 16 bases between. CDR1 ENHRY and CDR2 SYGVKD come from the germline V gene. Study-wide findings and caveats: HLA-C-restricted CMV clonotypes gave the most frequent clonotype in two of eight donors. Cumulative public TCR beta family frequency identified CMV carriers with the relevant HLA.

The genes are TRBV10-3 and TRBJ1-2, with a tentative D call TRBD1 (6 bases). This clonotype was obtained from a human donor in good health (CMV status not recorded). Some clones in this sample may be carry-over from other donors' samples. This specimen was cultured CD8+ T cells from PBMCs, taken from culture after CMV antigen stimulation. CDR3 loop: CATVAGEGYGYTF. The CDR3 DNA reads as TGTGCCACAGTCGCAGGGGAGGGCTATGGCTACACCTTC.